One and the same sample provided the 26 T cell receptor beta chains below, sequenced in a study of blood T cell repertoires in COVID-19. Profiled with immunoSEQ multiplex PCR; TCRdb holds only in-frame clones, not every one. The sample holds 200,000 to 250,000 clones, about nine tenths seen once. The sequenced sample was peripheral blood. All receptors derive from a man aged 45-65 years with acute or convalescent COVID-19.

In this sample, this clone turned up once. The rearrangement joins TRBV2 to TRBJ2-3; a possible D gene is TRBD2 (7 bases). Germline V gene lookup returns CDR1 SNHLY and CDR2 FYNNEI. Trimming stripped 6 bases from V and 4 bases from J, with 17 bases between. The CDR3 runs to 15 residues. The CDR3 sequence: CASSPSPGGADTQYF. Written as DNA, the CDR3 is TGTGCCAGCAGCCCATCGCCGGGGGGCGCAGATACGCAGTATTTT. Filled out from reference TRBV2 and TRBJ2-3, the complete variable domain reads EPEVTQTPSHQVTQMGQEVILRCVPISNHLYFYWYRQILGQKVEFLVSFYNNEISEKSEIFDDQFSVERPDGSNFTLKIRSTKLEDSAMYFCASSPSPGGADTQYFGPGTRLTVL.

Only a few counts were recorded for this clone. The rearrangement joins TRBV12-3 or TRBV12-4 to TRBJ1-2; 9 bases fit TRBD1. After removal of 7 bases from V and 8 bases from J, the junction contained 8 bases not matched to a gene. The CDR3 has 13 amino acids. CDR3 sequence (DNA): TGTGCCAGCACCCCGGGACAGGGTTGGGGCTACACCTTC. It yields the protein CASTPGQGWGYTF.

The rearrangement links TRBV6-1 to TRBJ1-5, with 7 bases identical to TRBD1. The CDR3 spans 15 residues. Trimming removed 0 bases from V and 2 bases from J; junction bases left unmatched: 1. Germline V gene data show CDR1 as MNHNS and CDR2 as SASEGT. The CDR3 DNA is TGTGCCAGCAGTGAAGCAACAGGGGGCAATCAGCCCCAGCATTTT. This sequence encodes CASSEATGGNQPQHF.

The chain links TRBV7-2 to TRBJ1-2; perhaps TRBD1 as D (6 bases). V lost 2 bases, J lost 7 bases, and 17 bases lay in between. The CDR3 length is 15 residues. Germline V gene data show CDR1 as SGHTA and CDR2 as FQGNSA. CDR3 protein: CASSLLQGFASGYTF. The CDR3, as DNA: TGTGCCAGCAGCTTACTGCAGGGGTTCGCTAGTGGCTACACCTTC.

The J gene is TRBJ2-7, the V gene TRBV11-1; 7 bases agree with TRBD1. V lost 5 bases to trimming and J lost 7 bases; unmatched junction nucleotides: 5. The CDR3 is 12 residues long. Germline V gives CDR1 SGHAT, CDR2 FQDESV (reference sequence). The CDR3 nucleotides are TGTGCCAGCAGCCCACAGGGGTTGGAGCAGTACTTC. It codes for CASSPQGLEQYF.

This chain uses TRBV9 with TRBJ2-3, with 7 bases identical to TRBD1. The CDR3 covers 15 residues. CDR1 is SGDLS, CDR2 YYNGEE, per germline. V shed 4 bases and J 3 bases; nucleotides not matched to a gene: 8. The CDR3 DNA reads TGTGCCAGCAGCTCCCGACAGGGATCGACAGATACGCAGTATTTT. Translated, it gives CASSSRQGSTDTQYF.

Ten or more counts support this clone. The chain recombines TRBV5-4 with TRBJ2-7; 10 positions agree with TRBD2. In germline, CDR1 is SGHNT, CDR2 YYREEE (reference sequence). The J segment lost 6 bases and the V segment lost 2 bases, leaving 5 bases of the junction unmatched. The CDR3 is 14 amino acids. In DNA, the CDR3 is TGTGCCAGCAGCTTAGCGGGGGGGCCCTCCGAGCAGTACTTC. As protein: CASSLAGGPSEQYF. The complete variable domain, with remaining parts taken from reference TRBV5-4 and TRBJ2-7, reads ETGVTQSPTHLIKTRGQQVTLRCSSQSGHNTVSWYQQALGQGPQFIFQYYREEENGRGNFPPRFSGLQFPNYSSELNVNALELDDSALYLCASSLAGGPSEQYFGPGTRLTVT.

The chain combines TRBV10-1 with TRBJ2-7, with a tentative D call TRBD1 (6 bases). From germline, CDR1 is WNHNN and CDR2 SYGVQD (reference sequence). V was shortened by 3 bases and J by 9 bases, with 24 bases between the two germline ends. The CDR3 length is 16 residues. The CDR3 bases are TGCGCCAGCAGTGACCAGAAACAGGGACCGATAAAGGGGCAGTACTTC. This codes for CASSDQKQGPIKGQYF.

The chain couples TRBV7-2 to TRBJ2-1; D is uncertain. Deletions cut 5 bases from V and 7 bases from J, with 9 bases between. This CDR3 is built from 12 residues. From germline, CDR1 is SGHTA and CDR2 FQGNSA. In DNA, the CDR3 is TGTGCCAGCAGCCCTCAAGAGAATGAGCAGTTCTTC. It yields the protein CASSPQENEQFF.

This clone was detected only a few times. The J gene is TRBJ1-1, the V gene TRBV7-9; D uncertain. Germline V gene data show CDR1 as SEHNR and CDR2 as FQNEAQ (reference sequence). CDR3 length: 13 amino acids. Trimming took 1 base from V and 4 from J, leaving 7 bases between them. The CDR3 reads CASSLEPSTEAFF. In DNA, the CDR3 is TGTGCCAGCAGCTTAGAACCCAGCACTGAAGCTTTCTTT.

The chain is built from TRBV19 and TRBJ1-4; 7 bases match TRBD1. Per germline, CDR1 LNHDA and CDR2 SQIVND (reference sequence). Trimming took 3 bases from V and 8 from J; bases not matched to a gene: 0. The CDR3 length is 12 residues. The CDR3 region is CASSMGQEKLFF. The DNA for the CDR3 is TGTGCCAGTAGTATGGGACAGGAAAAACTGTTTTTT.

The genes are TRBV18 and TRBJ1-6, with D possibly TRBD1 on 5 matching bases. The germline gives CDR1 KGHSH, CDR2 LQKENI. The CDR3 has 15 amino acids. Deletions cut 0 bases from V and 6 bases from J, with 9 bases between. The CDR3 loop is CASSPPTATNSPLHF. DNA for the CDR3: TGTGCCAGCTCACCACCGACAGCCACTAATTCACCCCTCCACTTT.

In its sample, this clone was seen a few times. This chain connects TRBV7-3 to TRBJ1-5, with a weak D call TRBD1 (6 bases). CDR1 and CDR2 from the germline V gene are SGHTA and FQGTGA. This CDR3 has 13 residues. Trimming stripped 3 bases from V and 5 bases from J, with 8 bases between. This CDR3 reads CASSLDSYQPQHF. The CDR3 DNA reads TGTGCCAGCAGCTTGGACAGCTATCAGCCCCAGCATTTT.

This clone was seen only once. The V call is TRBV10-3, the J call TRBJ1-5, with 8 nucleotides matching TRBD1. Germline assignment: CDR1 ENHRY and CDR2 SYGVKD. The CDR3 has 13 amino acids. After removal of 8 bases from V and 7 bases from J, the junction contained 7 bases not matched to a gene. CDR3 region: CAIRGQGNQPQHF. The CDR3 DNA reads as TGTGCCATCCGAGGACAGGGTAACCAGCCCCAGCATTTT.

CDR3 coding DNA: TGTGCCAGCTCACCTCCAGGGGAGAACTATGGCTACACCTTC. Its translation is CASSPPGENYGYTF. J is TRBJ1-2 and V is TRBV18, with D tentatively TRBD1 (6 bases). Trimming left V 3 bases short and J 2 bases short, with 10 bases between. The CDR3 contains 14 residues. Germline V gene sequence: CDR1 KGHSH, CDR2 LQKENI.

The chain has TRBV6-5 and TRBJ1-2, with 7 bases fitting TRBD1. The CDR3 sequence is 14 residues long. The V gene's germline CDR1 is MNHEY and CDR2 SVGAGI. The trim removed 5 bases at V and 3 bases at J, leaving 6 bases unmatched. The CDR3 protein is CASSPRTGDYGYTF. CDR3 DNA sequence: TGTGCCAGCAGTCCGCGGACAGGCGACTATGGCTACACCTTC.

The rearrangement links TRBV19 to TRBJ2-7; maybe TRBD1 (6 bases). V was trimmed by 5 bases and J by 1 base, leaving 12 bases between them. From germline, CDR1 is LNHDA and CDR2 SQIVND (reference sequence). The CDR3 has 14 residues. The CDR3 reads CASSSSGHSYEQYF. CDR3 bases: TGTGCCAGTAGTTCCTCGGGACATTCCTACGAGCAGTACTTC.

The genes are TRBV10-3 and TRBJ1-6; 9 bases fit TRBD1. Germline V gene lookup returns CDR1 ENHRY and CDR2 SYGVKD. Losses at the gene ends were 6 bases for V and 1 base for J; bases not matched to a gene: 4. CDR3 length: 16 amino acids. CDR3 in DNA: TGTGCCATCAGAACCGGGACAGGGTCCTATAATTCACCCCTCCACTTT. Amino acids: CAIRTGTGSYNSPLHF.

The chain carries TRBV12-5 and TRBJ1-1; 7 nucleotides align to TRBD1. J gave up 0 bases and V 7 bases, and 5 bases lay outside the gene matches. This CDR3 has 14 amino acids. The germline CDR1 and CDR2 sequences are LGHNT and FRNRAP. The CDR3 DNA follows: TGTGCTAGTGCCTGGGACAGACTGAACACTGAAGCTTTCTTT. It is translated as CASAWDRLNTEAFF.

The chain has TRBV18 and TRBJ2-6; 12 bases agree with TRBD1. CDR1 KGHSH and CDR2 LQKENI come from the germline V gene. This CDR3 is 18 amino acids long. With V trimmed by 3 bases and J by 4 bases, 7 bases remained unmatched. CDR3 nucleotide sequence: TGTGCCAGCTCACCTCCGGGACAGGGGGCGCGGGGGGCCAACGTCCTGACTTTC. It specifies CASSPPGQGARGANVLTF.

The chain links TRBV11-2 to TRBJ1-1, with 7 bases matching TRBD1. V was pared by 1 base and J by 7 bases, with 9 bases of the junction left unmatched. This CDR3 is 15 amino acids long. CDR1 and CDR2 from the germline V gene are SGHAT and FQNNGV. In nucleotides, the CDR3 is TGTGCCAGCAGCTTAGTCGGCAGGGGGGCCGATGAAGCTTTCTTT. It translates to CASSLVGRGADEAFF.

The V call is TRBV7-9, the J call TRBJ1-1; the D gene is possibly TRBD1 (6 bases). V was pared by 3 bases and J by 2 bases, with 10 bases between. Germline V lookup: CDR1 SEHNR, CDR2 FQNEAQ (reference sequence). The CDR3 extends over 14 amino acids. The CDR3, as DNA: TGTGCCAGCAGCTTGTCCAGGGGTAACACTGAAGCTTTCTTT. It translates to CASSLSRGNTEAFF.

The chain uses TRBV2 and TRBJ1-4; D is unclear. V was shortened by 5 bases and J by 4 bases, with 8 bases between the two germline ends. Germline CDR1 is SNHLY and CDR2 is FYNNEI. The CDR3 contains 13 residues. The CDR3 coding sequence is TGTGCCAGCAGTTCCAGTGGTAATGAAAAACTGTTTTTT. Residues: CASSSSGNEKLFF.

V gene TRBV6-5 combines with J gene TRBJ2-5, with 8 nucleotides matching TRBD1. The CDR3 extends over 13 amino acids. Germline V gene lookup returns CDR1 MNHEY and CDR2 SVGAGI. V shed 7 bases and J 5 bases; nucleotides not matched to a gene: 6. The CDR3 reads CASKKQGVETQYF. The CDR3 DNA reads as TGTGCCAGCAAAAAACAGGGGGTTGAGACCCAGTACTTC.

Remarks on this clone: This specimen includes other DNA sequences encoding the same CDR3. The genes are TRBV18 and TRBJ1-1, with TRBD1 identical over 7 bases. The CDR3 extends over 14 amino acids. Germline CDR1 KGHSH, CDR2 LQKENI. Trimming took 3 bases from V and 1 from J; bases not matched to a gene: 2. CDR3 sequence: CASSPGQTNTEAFF. CDR3 coding DNA: TGTGCCAGCTCACCGGGACAGACGAACACTGAAGCTTTCTTT. Filled out from reference TRBV18 and TRBJ1-1, the complete variable domain reads NAGVMQNPRHLVRRRGQEARLRCSPMKGHSHVYWYRQLPEEGLKFMVYLQKENIIDESGMPKERFSAEFPKEGPSILRIQQVVRGDSAAYFCASSPGQTNTEAFFGQGTRLTVV.

The genes are TRBV3-1 (or the pseudogene TRBV3-2) and TRBJ2-1; possible D gene TRBD2, 6 bases. The ends were cut back, 0 bases at V and 2 bases at J, with 11 bases in the middle. In germline, CDR1 is LGHDT, CDR2 YNNKEL (reference sequence). The CDR3 runs to 16 residues. In nucleotides, the CDR3 is TGTGCCAGCAGCCAAGAATGGGGACTTCCCTACAATGAGCAGTTCTTC. It is translated as CASSQEWGLPYNEQFF.